This TCR beta chain was found in a study of technical replicates of blood from a few donors. The CDR3 loop spans 14 amino acids. Germline V CDR1 and CDR2: SGDLS, YYNGEE. Trimming took 0 bases from V and 3 from J; bases not matched to a gene: 0. Generated by immunoSEQ multiplex PCR, the TCRdb table keeps only in-frame clones and is missing some. The repertoire has some 70,000 clones, around nine tenths of them found once; the top ten carry 0.35% to 0.45%. The sequence was obtained from a human donor in good health. V and J are TRBV9 and TRBJ2-7; 10 bases are a match to TRBD2. The sample consisted of T cells isolated from PBMCs. CDR3 bases: TGTGCCAGCAGCGTAGGGACTAGCGGCTACGAGCAGTACTTC. Translation: CASSVGTSGYEQYF.